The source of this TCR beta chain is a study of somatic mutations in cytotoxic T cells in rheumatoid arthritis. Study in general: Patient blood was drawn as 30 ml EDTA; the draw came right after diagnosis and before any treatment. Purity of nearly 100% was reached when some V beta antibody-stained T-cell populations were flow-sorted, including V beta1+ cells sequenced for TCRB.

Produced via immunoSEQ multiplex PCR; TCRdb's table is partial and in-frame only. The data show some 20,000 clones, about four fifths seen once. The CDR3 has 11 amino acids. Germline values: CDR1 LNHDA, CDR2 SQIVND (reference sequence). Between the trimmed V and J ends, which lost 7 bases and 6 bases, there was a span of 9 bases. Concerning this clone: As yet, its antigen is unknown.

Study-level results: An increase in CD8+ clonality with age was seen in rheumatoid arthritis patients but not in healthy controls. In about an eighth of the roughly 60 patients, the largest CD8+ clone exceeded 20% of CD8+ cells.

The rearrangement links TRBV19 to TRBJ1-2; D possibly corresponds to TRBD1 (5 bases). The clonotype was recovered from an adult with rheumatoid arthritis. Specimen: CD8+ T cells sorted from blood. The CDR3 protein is CASMGGNGYTF. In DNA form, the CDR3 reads TGTGCCAGTATGGGGGGTAATGGCTACACCTTC. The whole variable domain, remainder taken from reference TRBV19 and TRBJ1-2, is DGGITQSPKYLFRKEGQNVTLSCEQNLNHDAMYWYRQDPGQGLRLIYYSQIVNDFQKGDIAEGYSVSREKKESFPLTVTSAQKNPTAFYLCASMGGNGYTFGSGTRLTVV.